At least ten counts were recorded for the clone carrying this T cell receptor (beta chain). Disease lasting under 3 months, a NOSPECS grade of at least 4, and a Clinical Activity Score of at least 3 were features of the ophthalmopathy patients. Pregnant or lactating patients were excluded, as were those with uncontrolled infection or other autoimmune disease. TCR beta CDR3 regions were amplified from RNA. RT-PCR in the first round (using the HTBI primer set) targeted the TCR CDR3. TCRdb reanalysed the multiplex PCR reads using MiXCR and keeps one entry per CDR3 protein. The table lists approximately 610,000 distinct CDR3 sequences, under 15% of them singletons. This sample is drawn from a study of T cells in Graves' hyperthyroidism and ophthalmopathy. With V trimmed by 3 bases and J by 1 base, 12 bases remained unmatched. This CDR3 is built from 18 residues. Germline values: CDR1 MDHEN, CDR2 SYDVKM.

V gene TRBV28 combines with J gene TRBJ1-2; 9 nucleotides line up with TRBD1. This TCR derives from a woman aged 40 to 50 with Graves' ophthalmopathy. Sequences were obtained from blood. CDR3 in DNA: TGTGCCAGCAGTTTGGCCCGGGACAGGGAAAGTTTTAACTATGGCTACACCTTC. As protein: CASSLARDRESFNYGYTF.